Listed below are T cell receptor beta chains from one sample, sequenced in a study of neurological immune-mediated disorders. TCRdb reanalysed the 5' RACE reads using MiXCR and keeps one entry per CDR3 protein. The table lists around 27,000 distinct CDR3 sequences, about 15% of them singletons. Specimen: PBMCs. The receptors come from a man aged 65 to 85 in good health. The CDR3 runs from the conserved cysteine through the conserved F or W. A D gene is named only where the DNA matches it firmly. The listing skips clone size in some rows; elsewhere it reads once, few, many or a size class.

TRBD2 | TRBJ2-3 | many | TRBV24-1 | TGTGCCACCAGCGTCCCCTTGCAGGGAGGGACAGATACGCAGTATTTT | CATSVPLQGGTDTQYF
- | TRBJ1-4 | many | TRBV10-3 | TGTGCCATCAGTGAGTCCGGTCAGGGTGGTGAAAAACTGTTTTTT | CAISESGQGGEKLFF
TRBD1 | TRBJ1-1 | - | TRBV27 | TGTGCCAACAGTTTTCAGGGGGGCTCGAACACTGAAGCTTTCTTT | CANSFQGGSNTEAFF
TRBD1 | TRBJ2-5 | many | TRBV3-1 | TGTGCCAGCAGCCAACCTACGGGACAGGGATGGGAGACCCAGTACTTC | CASSQPTGQGWETQYF
TRBD1 | TRBJ2-1 | large | TRBV5-5 | TGTGCCAGCAGCTTGGGACAGGGATACAATGAGCAGTTCTTC | CASSLGQGYNEQFF
- | TRBJ2-1 | many | TRBV11-3 | TGTGCCAGCAGCCGTTCCGTCAGCTCCTACAATGAGCAGTTCTTC | CASSRSVSSYNEQFF
- | TRBJ2-3 | many | TRBV7-2 | TGTGCCAGCAGCTGGCAGGGATCAGGGACAGATACGCAGTATTTT | CASSWQGSGTDTQYF
TRBD1 | TRBJ2-7 | once | TRBV18 | TGTGCCAGCTCACCGACAGGGTCCCTAGGGGAGCAGTACTTC | CASSPTGSLGEQYF
TRBD2 | TRBJ2-7 | many | TRBV20-1 | TGCAGTGCTAGAGATCCGGGAGCTAGCGGGGGGCACTCCTACGAGCAGTACTTC | CSARDPGASGGHSYEQYF
- | TRBJ1-1 | many | TRBV5-5 | TGTGCCAGCAGCTTGGTCCCTGGGGAGGGCACTGAAGCTTTCTTT | CASSLVPGEGTEAFF
- | TRBJ2-7 | many | TRBV7-2 | TGTGCCAGCGGACATCCTGCCGGACAGCGCACTAGCGAGCAGTACTTC | CASGHPAGQRTSEQYF
- | TRBJ2-1 | many | TRBV15 | TGTGCCACCAGCAGAGATCATCGGACCGCAGAGCAGTTCTTC | CATSRDHRTAEQFF
- | TRBJ1-6 | many | TRBV5-5 | TGTGCCAGCAGCTTAGGGGCGACCAATTCACCCCTCCACTTT | CASSLGATNSPLHF
TRBD2 | TRBJ2-7 | - | TRBV18 | TGTGCCAGCTCCTCATTAGCGGGGGGGCCGGAGGAGCAGTACTTC | CASSSLAGGPEEQYF
TRBD2 | TRBJ2-7 | many | TRBV20-1 | TGCAGTGCTAGAGATGGGGCTAGCGGGGGTTACGAGCAGTACTTC | CSARDGASGGYEQYF
TRBD1 | TRBJ1-1 | many | TRBV7-8 | TGTGCCAGCATCTCCGGGACAGGATCTACTGAAGCTTTCTTT | CASISGTGSTEAFF
- | TRBJ1-3 | many | TRBV20-1 | TGCAGTGCTAGACGAAGGGGCCTCGTTAAAAACACCATATATTTT | CSARRRGLVKNTIYF
- | TRBJ2-3 | - | TRBV7-2 | TGTGCCAGCAGCTTGGGGTTAGCATGGAGCACAGATACGCAGTATTTT | CASSLGLAWSTDTQYF
TRBD1 | TRBJ1-2 | - | TRBV7-2 | TGTGCCAGCAGCGGGAGGACAGGGGAAGATGGCTACAACTTC | CASSGRTGEDGYNF
TRBD1 | TRBJ1-1 | many | TRBV2 | TGTGCCAGCAGTGTTGAGGGACAGGGGCAGACTGAAGCTTTCTTT | CASSVEGQGQTEAFF
TRBD1 | TRBJ1-2 | - | TRBV12-3/TRBV12-4 | TGTGCCAGCAGAAAACAGGGGGCATTCCCCTATGGCTACACCTTC | CASRKQGAFPYGYTF
- | TRBJ1-1 | many | TRBV7-2 | TGTGCCAGCTTACGTATCCCCCGGAACACTGAAGCTTTCTTT | CASLRIPRNTEAFF
TRBD1 | TRBJ1-5 | few | TRBV20-1 | TGCAGTGCCCAACAGACAGGGAGCAATCAGCCCCAGCATTTT | CSAQQTGSNQPQHF
TRBD1 | TRBJ2-7 | many | TRBV27 | TGTGCCAGCAGTTTATTAGGGGACAGGGCCTACGAGCAGTACTTC | CASSLLGDRAYEQYF
- | TRBJ1-1 | many | TRBV12-3/TRBV12-4 | TGTGCCAGCAGACCCGTGAACACTGAAGCTTTCTTT | CASRPVNTEAFF
- | TRBJ2-7 | many | TRBV20-1 | TGCAGTGCTACCCGTGGGGGTTCGATGGCGGAGCAGTACTTC | CSATRGGSMAEQYF
- | TRBJ1-1 | many | TRBV7-2 | TGTGCCAGCAGCCCCACAGGGAGAGGGGCTTTCTTT | CASSPTGRGAFF
- | TRBJ1-2 | many | TRBV9 | TGTGCCAGCAGCGTAGACAGCAAGGTGGCTCCCTCCAACTATGGCTACACCTTC | CASSVDSKVAPSNYGYTF
TRBD1 | TRBJ1-2 | many | TRBV6-6 | TGTGCCAGCAGTTCACTGACAGGGGGGGGCAATGGCTACACCTTC | CASSSLTGGGNGYTF
TRBD2 | TRBJ2-7 | many | TRBV6-6 | TGTGCCAGCACGGGACTAGCGGGGGGCCCCTACGAGCAGTACTTC | CASTGLAGGPYEQYF
TRBD2 | TRBJ2-7 | many | TRBV20-1 | TGCAGTGCGCCGCTCGGGACTAGCTACGAGCAGTACTTC | CSAPLGTSYEQYF
- | TRBJ2-1 | many | TRBV18 | TGTGCCAGCTCACCACCGGGCACAGAATACAATGAGCAGTTCTTC | CASSPPGTEYNEQFF